This TCR beta chain is drawn from a study of T cells in Graves' hyperthyroidism and ophthalmopathy. The TCR beta CDR3 regions underwent amplification using RNA transcripts as the source. Carried out on the TCR CDR3, a first-round RT-PCR used the HTBI primer set. TCRdb re-called the multiplex PCR reads through MiXCR, storing one row per CDR3 protein. Among about 610,000 distinct CDR3 sequences, approximately 15% were seen once, and the ten largest hold about 4%. Trimming stripped 1 base from V and 2 bases from J, with 9 bases between. This CDR3 is 15 amino acids long. Germline V gene data show CDR1 as SGHAT and CDR2 as FQDESV (reference sequence).

Material for sequencing was blood. V and J are TRBV11-1 and TRBJ2-1; a possible D gene is TRBD2 (6 bases). This TCR was recovered from a woman in her 40s with Graves' ophthalmopathy. This CDR3 reads CASSLGGEAYNEQFF. CDR3 nucleotide sequence: TGTGCCAGCAGCTTAGGCGGGGAGGCCTACAATGAGCAGTTCTTC.